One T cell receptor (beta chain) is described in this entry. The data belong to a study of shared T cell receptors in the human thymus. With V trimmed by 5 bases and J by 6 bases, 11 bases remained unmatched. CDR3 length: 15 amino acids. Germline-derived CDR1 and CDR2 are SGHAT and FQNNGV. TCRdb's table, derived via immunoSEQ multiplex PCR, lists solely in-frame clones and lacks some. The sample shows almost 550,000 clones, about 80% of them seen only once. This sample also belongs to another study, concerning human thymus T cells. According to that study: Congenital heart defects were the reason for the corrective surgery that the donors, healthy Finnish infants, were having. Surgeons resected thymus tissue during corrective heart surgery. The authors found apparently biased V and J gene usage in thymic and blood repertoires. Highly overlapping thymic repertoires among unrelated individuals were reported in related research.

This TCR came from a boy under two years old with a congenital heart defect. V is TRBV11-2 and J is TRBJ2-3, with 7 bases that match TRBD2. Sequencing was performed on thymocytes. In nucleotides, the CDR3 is TGTGCCAGCAGCCCGACACGACTAGCCTGGGATACGCAGTATTTT. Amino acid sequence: CASSPTRLAWDTQYF.